The T cell receptor beta chain described here comes from a study of T cell responses to AZD1222 COVID-19 vaccine. Study-wide points: Seropositivity was recorded at baseline in only a handful of AZD1222 recipients.

Libraries were prepared by immunoSEQ multiplex PCR; TCRdb keeps only in-frame clonotypes and omits some of them. This sample has around 120,000 clones, with roughly 84% found just once. A remark on this clone: The antigen remains undetermined. Other DNA variants within this sample encode the same CDR3.

The length of the CDR3 is 13 residues. The V and J ends lost 5 bases and 4 bases respectively, with 11 bases between them. This sequence originates from an adult in good health. The sequencing here drew on peripheral blood, taken on day 0 of AZD1222 vaccination. The chain couples TRBV12-3 or TRBV12-4 to TRBJ1-2, with D hard to call. CDR3 DNA sequence: TGTGCCAGCAGTCCCGACCGAATCTATGGCTACACCTTC. Translation: CASSPDRIYGYTF.